The rows below give T cell receptor beta chains drawn from one sample of a study of spatial heterogeneity in lung cancer. MiXCR, run by TCRdb on the 5' RACE reads, gives a single entry per CDR3 protein. Here the sample spans some 87,000 distinct CDR3 sequences, roughly 9.5% being singletons. Here the sequenced sample was PBMCs, taken at surgery. The source is a male donor with early-stage non-small cell lung cancer. Both conserved end residues are part of each CDR3. A D gene is named only where the DNA matches it firmly. Size is stated for part of the rows, as once, few or many counts, or as a class when the clone is expanded.

clone size: many; J gene: TRBJ1-4; V gene: TRBV6-2/TRBV6-3; D gene: NA; CDR3 DNA: TGTGCCAGCAGTTACGAGAATGAAAAACTGTTTTTT; CDR3 protein: CASSYENEKLFF
clone size: few; J gene: TRBJ2-1; V gene: TRBV4-2; D gene: TRBD2; CDR3 DNA: TGTGCCAGCAGCCAAGATCCGGGGGGGCTAAATGAGCAGTTCTTC; CDR3 protein: CASSQDPGGLNEQFF
clone size: few; J gene: TRBJ2-5; V gene: TRBV2; D gene: NA; CDR3 DNA: TGTGCCAGCAGGAGGGGACTGCAAGAGACCCAGTACTTC; CDR3 protein: CASRRGLQETQYF
clone size: NA; J gene: TRBJ2-5; V gene: TRBV7-9; D gene: TRBD2; CDR3 DNA: TGTGTCAGCTCGCTAGCGGGAGTAGAGACCCAGTACTTC; CDR3 protein: CVSSLAGVETQYF
clone size: few; J gene: TRBJ2-3; V gene: TRBV29-1; D gene: NA; CDR3 DNA: TGCAGCGCTGCAAGGTCAGGCACAGATACGCAGTATTTT; CDR3 protein: CSAARSGTDTQYF
clone size: NA; J gene: TRBJ1-3; V gene: TRBV20-1; D gene: TRBD1; CDR3 DNA: TGCAGTGCTCTGACAGGGACTGGAAACACCATATATTTT; CDR3 protein: CSALTGTGNTIYF
clone size: many; J gene: TRBJ2-7; V gene: TRBV9; D gene: NA; CDR3 DNA: TGTGCCAGCAGCGTAGGCCCAAGGACCTACGAGCAGTACTTC; CDR3 protein: CASSVGPRTYEQYF
clone size: NA; J gene: TRBJ1-5; V gene: TRBV20-1; D gene: TRBD1; CDR3 DNA: TGCAGTGCTCCTGACAGGGAAAGCAATCAGCCCCAGCATTTT; CDR3 protein: CSAPDRESNQPQHF
clone size: NA; J gene: TRBJ2-5; V gene: TRBV2; D gene: NA; CDR3 DNA: TGTGCCAGCAGTGGAACAGGGATCCAAGAGACCCAGTACTTC; CDR3 protein: CASSGTGIQETQYF
clone size: few; J gene: TRBJ1-2; V gene: TRBV4-3; D gene: NA; CDR3 DNA: TGCGCCAGCAGCCAAACACAGAGATCCTATGGCTACACCTTC; CDR3 protein: CASSQTQRSYGYTF
clone size: NA; J gene: TRBJ2-1; V gene: TRBV29-1; D gene: TRBD2; CDR3 DNA: TGCGGCGTTGCAGCGGGACCATCCTACAATGAGCAGTTCTTC; CDR3 protein: CGVAAGPSYNEQFF
clone size: NA; J gene: TRBJ1-1; V gene: TRBV12-3/TRBV12-4; D gene: NA; CDR3 DNA: TGTGCCAGCATCCTTGGGGGGGGCCCTCACAACACTGAAGCTTTCTTT; CDR3 protein: CASILGGGPHNTEAFF
clone size: few; J gene: TRBJ2-5; V gene: TRBV6-6; D gene: NA; CDR3 DNA: TGTGCCAGCAGTTACCCAGAGACCCAGTACTTC; CDR3 protein: CASSYPETQYF
clone size: NA; J gene: TRBJ2-1; V gene: TRBV19; D gene: TRBD2; CDR3 DNA: TGTGCCAGTAGGCGGGAGGGGGTCCACAATGAGCAGTTCTTC; CDR3 protein: CASRREGVHNEQFF
clone size: NA; J gene: TRBJ2-3; V gene: TRBV9; D gene: NA; CDR3 DNA: TGTGCCAGCACCCCGAGAGGGTCCGGTACAGATACGCAGTATTTT; CDR3 protein: CASTPRGSGTDTQYF
clone size: few; J gene: TRBJ1-2; V gene: TRBV29-1; D gene: TRBD1; CDR3 DNA: TGCAGCGTTATTCAAACGACAGGGCCTGATGGCTACACCTTC; CDR3 protein: CSVIQTTGPDGYTF
clone size: few; J gene: TRBJ2-1; V gene: TRBV7-8; D gene: NA; CDR3 DNA: TGTGCCAGCAGCTTACAGTCTCGGGGGGCCAACAATGAGCAGTTCTTC; CDR3 protein: CASSLQSRGANNEQFF
clone size: few; J gene: TRBJ1-5; V gene: TRBV9; D gene: NA; CDR3 DNA: TGTGCCAGCAGCGCCACAGATTATAGCAATCAGCCCCAGCATTTT; CDR3 protein: CASSATDYSNQPQHF
clone size: few; J gene: TRBJ2-3; V gene: TRBV28; D gene: TRBD1; CDR3 DNA: TGTGCCAGCAGGGACAGGGTACCAGATACGCAGTATTTT; CDR3 protein: CASRDRVPDTQYF
clone size: few; J gene: TRBJ2-3; V gene: TRBV11-3; D gene: NA; CDR3 DNA: TGTGCCAGCAGCTTAGTAGCGTCAGATACGCAGTATTTT; CDR3 protein: CASSLVASDTQYF
clone size: NA; J gene: TRBJ2-3; V gene: TRBV6-6; D gene: TRBD1; CDR3 DNA: TGTGCCAGCAGGCCTCAACCCCCCGGGACAGGGGGCACGCAGTATTTT; CDR3 protein: CASRPQPPGTGGTQYF
clone size: NA; J gene: TRBJ2-7; V gene: TRBV20-1; D gene: TRBD2; CDR3 DNA: TGCAGTGCTAGACCCCGCGGGGGCTCCTACGAGCAGTACTTC; CDR3 protein: CSARPRGGSYEQYF
clone size: many; J gene: TRBJ1-1; V gene: TRBV20-1; D gene: TRBD1; CDR3 DNA: TGCAGTGCTAGAGGACAGGGCGGGGGCACTGAAGCTTTCTTT; CDR3 protein: CSARGQGGGTEAFF
clone size: few; J gene: TRBJ1-6; V gene: TRBV7-9; D gene: NA; CDR3 DNA: TGTGCCAGCAGCTTAGGGGGGTCCTATAATTCACCCCTCCACTTT; CDR3 protein: CASSLGGSYNSPLHF
clone size: few; J gene: TRBJ1-2; V gene: TRBV7-2; D gene: TRBD1; CDR3 DNA: TGTGCCAGCAGCGAGACAGGGAGGAGTGGCTACACCTTC; CDR3 protein: CASSETGRSGYTF
clone size: many; J gene: TRBJ2-3; V gene: TRBV6-2/TRBV6-3; D gene: NA; CDR3 DNA: TGTGCCAGCAGCCGGTCCACAGATACGCAGTATTTT; CDR3 protein: CASSRSTDTQYF
clone size: few; J gene: TRBJ2-1; V gene: TRBV20-1; D gene: TRBD2; CDR3 DNA: TGCAGTGCTATGCCCTTTTCGGGAGGGTACAATGAGCAGTTCTTC; CDR3 protein: CSAMPFSGGYNEQFF
clone size: few; J gene: TRBJ1-1; V gene: TRBV5-4; D gene: TRBD1; CDR3 DNA: TGTGCCAGCAGCCCGAAGGCTGGACAGGGGGCTGAAGCTTTCTTT; CDR3 protein: CASSPKAGQGAEAFF